This is a list of T cell receptor beta chains from one sample in a study of post-analysis software for immune sequencing data. TCRdb reanalysed the PCR reads using MiXCR and keeps one entry per CDR3 protein. Seen here are around 440,000 distinct CDR3 sequences, over 35% observed once, and the top ten hold about 12%. The source material was blood. Every receptor here comes from a girl aged 10-17 years with multiple sclerosis. Each CDR3 is given with its conserved first and last residue. D genes are given only for firm matches. Size is stated for part of the rows, as once, few or many counts, or as a class when the clone is expanded.

>TRBJ2-7|TRBV7-2|.|.
CASSLEGEWVYEQYF
TGTGCCAGCAGCTTAGAAGGTGAATGGGTCTACGAGCAGTACTTC
>TRBJ2-7|TRBV27|.|.
CASSSHDILYEQYF
TGTGCCAGCAGTTCTCACGACATTCTCTACGAGCAGTACTTC
>TRBJ1-2|TRBV3-1|.|TRBD1
CASSQSRGSNYGYTF
TGTGCCAGCAGCCAAAGCAGGGGGAGTAACTATGGCTACACCTTC
>TRBJ2-7|TRBV25-1|.|TRBD1
CASSEFNGQGAYEQYF
TGTGCCAGCAGTGAATTTAACGGACAGGGGGCCTACGAGCAGTACTTC
>TRBJ2-1|TRBV20-1|few|.
CSAPPGIARGEQFF
TGCAGTGCTCCTCCGGGGATTGCTCGTGGGGAGCAGTTCTTC
>TRBJ1-5|TRBV20-1|.|.
CSARDRTSSNQPQHF
TGCAGTGCTAGAGATAGGACATCCAGCAATCAGCCCCAGCATTTT
>TRBJ2-7|TRBV4-1|.|.
CASSQGLASYEQYF
TGCGCCAGCAGCCAGGGTCTAGCGTCCTACGAGCAGTACTTC
>TRBJ1-1|TRBV5-1|few|.
CASSYVPGRIQNTEAFF
TGCGCCAGCAGCTACGTCCCGGGACGGATCCAGAACACTGAAGCTTTCTTT
>TRBJ2-1|TRBV7-3|.|TRBD2
CASSEGLAGLGGQFF
TGTGCCAGCAGCGAGGGGCTAGCGGGCCTCGGAGGGCAGTTCTTC
>TRBJ1-1|TRBV20-1|.|.
CSARKRGINTEAFF
TGCAGTGCTAGGAAGAGGGGGATAAACACTGAAGCTTTCTTT
>TRBJ2-7|TRBV25-1|few|.
CASRDSGAVAYEQYF
TGTGCCAGCAGGGATAGCGGTGCTGTTGCCTACGAGCAGTACTTC
>TRBJ2-5|TRBV28|.|.
CASSLSVFTAEQYF
TGTGCCAGCAGTTTATCGGTGTTTACGGCTGAGCAGTACTTC
>TRBJ1-1|TRBV29-1|once|.
CSAGSRGPLTEAFF
TGCAGCGCCGGCTCGCGGGGGCCCCTGACTGAAGCTTTCTTT
>TRBJ2-1|TRBV29-1|few|.
CSVISVNEQFF
TGCAGCGTTATAAGCGTAAATGAGCAGTTCTTC
>TRBJ2-5|TRBV7-2|few|.
CASSLVFGGRGGTQYF
TGTGCCAGCAGCTTAGTGTTTGGGGGCCGAGGAGGGACCCAGTACTTC
>TRBJ2-7|TRBV5-1|.|TRBD1
CASSFSQGVYEQYF
TGCGCCAGCAGCTTCTCACAGGGGGTCTACGAGCAGTACTTC
>TRBJ2-4|TRBV28|.|.
CASSLAGPQNIQYF
TGTGCCAGCAGTTTAGCGGGCCCCCAGAACATTCAGTACTTC
>TRBJ1-5|TRBV6-5|.|.
CASSYSSGSQPQHF
TGTGCCAGCAGTTACTCGAGTGGGAGTCAGCCCCAGCATTTT
>TRBJ2-7|TRBV12-3/TRBV12-4|few|TRBD2
CASSLAGTTEQYF
TGTGCCAGCAGTTTAGCCGGGACTACCGAGCAGTACTTC
>TRBJ2-1|TRBV11-3|.|TRBD2
CASSSEGLAAYNEQFF
TGTGCCAGCAGCTCCGAGGGACTAGCGGCTTACAATGAGCAGTTCTTC
>TRBJ2-1|TRBV7-3|.|.
CASSPGGSPYNEQFF
TGTGCCAGCAGCCCCGGAGGGAGCCCCTACAATGAGCAGTTCTTC
>TRBJ2-5|TRBV15|.|.
CATSRGRNQETQYF
TGTGCCACCAGCAGAGGCCGGAACCAAGAGACCCAGTACTTC
>TRBJ2-7|TRBV25-1|few|.
CASSGMELSYEQYF
TGTGCCAGCAGTGGTATGGAACTTTCCTACGAGCAGTACTTC
>TRBJ2-1|TRBV20-1|few|TRBD2
CSAREYPGLADYNEQFF
TGCAGTGCTAGAGAATATCCGGGACTAGCGGACTACAATGAGCAGTTCTTC
>TRBJ2-5|TRBV7-2|.|.
CASSLVFRVWEETQYF
TGTGCCAGCAGCTTAGTGTTCCGGGTATGGGAAGAGACCCAGTACTTC
>TRBJ1-6|TRBV2|.|.
CASSEEGLNNSPLHF
TGTGCCAGCAGTGAAGAGGGGCTTAATAATTCACCCCTCCACTTT
>TRBJ2-1|TRBV27|few|TRBD2
CASSSSGRGNEQFF
TGTGCCAGCAGTTCTAGCGGCCGGGGGAATGAGCAGTTCTTC
>TRBJ2-7|TRBV7-2|.|TRBD2
CASSEGRVSYEQYF
TGTGCCAGCAGCGAGGGGAGGGTTTCCTACGAGCAGTACTTC
>TRBJ2-1|TRBV6-2/TRBV6-3|.|TRBD2
CASSLDSGRNSYNEQFF
TGTGCCAGCAGTCTCGATAGCGGGAGGAATAGTTATAATGAGCAGTTCTTC